One sample yielded the 9 T cell receptor beta chains listed below, sequenced in a study of cytomegalovirus exposure and HLA in healthy donors. Primers: 60 Vbeta forward and 13 Jbeta reverse. TCRdb's table, derived via immunoSEQ multiplex PCR, lists solely in-frame clones and lacks some. The sample contains approximately 200,000 clones, more than 60% of which appear only once. The sequenced sample was PBMCs. The receptors shown here come from a girl aged 2 to 9 in good health and CMV-seronegative.

The rearrangement joins TRBV28 to TRBJ2-7, with D possibly matching TRBD1 (6 bases). CDR3 length: 16 residues. Trimming took off 3 bases at V and 0 bases at J, with 15 bases between the two ends. From germline, CDR1 is MDHEN and CDR2 SYDVKM. The CDR3 loop reads CASSFSLRDNSYEQYF. As DNA, the CDR3 is TGTGCCAGCAGTTTTAGTCTCCGGGACAACTCCTACGAGCAGTACTTC.

This sequence joins TRBV2 and TRBJ2-7, with 9 positions matching TRBD2. Germline-derived CDR1 and CDR2 are SNHLY and FYNNEI. Trimming cost V 6 bases and J 1 base; bases outside gene matches: 7. There are 15 residues in the CDR3. The CDR3 protein is CASRVGTSFSYEQYF. The CDR3 DNA is TGTGCCAGCAGGGTCGGGACTAGCTTTTCCTACGAGCAGTACTTC.

The chain is built from TRBV7-9 and TRBJ2-5; 11 bases fit TRBD2. The CDR3 covers 19 residues. V lost 5 bases to trimming and J lost 2 bases; unmatched junction nucleotides: 16. CDR1 SEHNR and CDR2 FQNEAQ come from the germline V gene (reference sequence). For the CDR3, the DNA is TGTGCCAGCAGCGAAACGGACCGCCTAGCGGGGGGCCTTCAAGAGACCCAGTACTTC. As protein: CASSETDRLAGGLQETQYF.

CDR3 nucleotides: TGTGCCAGCAGTTCACTAGCCTCAAGCTACGAGCAGTACTTC. As protein: CASSSLASSYEQYF. The genes are TRBV27 and TRBJ2-7; maybe TRBD2 (6 bases). V was clipped by 4 bases and J by 3 bases, with 13 bases between them. The CDR3 totals 14 residues. Germline V gene sequence: CDR1 MNHEY, CDR2 SMNVEV (reference sequence).

J is TRBJ1-4 and V is TRBV2, with D unclear. In germline, CDR1 is SNHLY, CDR2 FYNNEI. This CDR3 has 13 amino acids. V lost 8 bases to trimming and J lost 8 bases, with 15 bases between them. Here the CDR3 reads CASSAAAKEKLFF. CDR3 DNA sequence: TGTGCCAGCTCGGCGGCGGCAAAAGAAAAACTGTTTTTT.

The chain couples TRBV7-2 to TRBJ1-5; 7 bases line up with TRBD1. CDR3 length equals 14 residues. Germline V CDR1 and CDR2: SGHTA, FQGNSA. V lost 6 bases and J lost 7; bases outside the gene matches: 9. This CDR3 reads CASRPTGMGQPQHF. CDR3 DNA sequence: TGTGCCAGCAGGCCGACAGGGATGGGCCAGCCCCAGCATTTT.

This clone was counted a few times. The V gene is TRBV5-6, the J gene TRBJ1-5; 7 nucleotides agree with TRBD1. In germline, CDR1 is SGHDT, CDR2 YYEEEE. The length of the CDR3 is 16 residues. The V gene end was trimmed by 1 base and the J gene end by 0 bases; junction bases not matched to a gene: 4. The CDR3: CASSLWGTDSNQPQHF. CDR3 nucleotide sequence: TGTGCCAGCAGCTTGTGGGGGACAGATAGCAATCAGCCCCAGCATTTT.

This clone was recorded only once. This sequence joins TRBV7-6 and TRBJ2-3; the match to TRBD1 covers 9 bases. This CDR3 is 13 amino acids long. V shed 3 bases and J 10 bases; nucleotides not matched to a gene: 5. Germline-derived CDR1 and CDR2 are SGHVS and FNYEAQ. CDR3 sequence (DNA): TGTGCCAGCAGCTTCGTGGGACAGGGCGCGCAGTATTTT. Encoded protein: CASSFVGQGAQYF.

J is TRBJ2-4 and V is TRBV9, with D possibly being TRBD1 (5 bases). CDR3 length: 14 amino acids. Trimming pared 2 bases from V and 8 bases from J, leaving 14 bases between. The germline V gene has CDR1 SGDLS and CDR2 YYNGEE. This chain's CDR3 is CASSVFSGQDIQYF. CDR3 DNA: TGTGCCAGCAGCGTTTTTTCAGGACAAGACATTCAGTACTTC.